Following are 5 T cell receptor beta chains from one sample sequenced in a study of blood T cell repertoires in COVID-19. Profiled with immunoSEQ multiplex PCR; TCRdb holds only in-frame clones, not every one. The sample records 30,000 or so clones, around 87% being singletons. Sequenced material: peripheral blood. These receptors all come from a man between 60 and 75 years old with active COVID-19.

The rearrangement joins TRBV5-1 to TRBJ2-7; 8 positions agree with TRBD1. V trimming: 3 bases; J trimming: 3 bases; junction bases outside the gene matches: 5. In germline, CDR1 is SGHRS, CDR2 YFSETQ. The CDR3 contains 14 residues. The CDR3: CASSWGTGVYEQYF. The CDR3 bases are TGCGCCAGCAGCTGGGGGACAGGAGTCTACGAGCAGTACTTC.

For the CDR3, the DNA is TGCAGTGCGCTCCAGACTTACGAGCAGTACTTC. Translation: CSALQTYEQYF. This chain uses TRBV20-1 with TRBJ2-7; D remains unclear. CDR1 DFQATT and CDR2 SNEGSKA come from the germline V gene (reference sequence). The V gene lost 6 bases and the J gene lost 4 bases, with 10 bases spanning the gap. The CDR3 has 11 amino acids.

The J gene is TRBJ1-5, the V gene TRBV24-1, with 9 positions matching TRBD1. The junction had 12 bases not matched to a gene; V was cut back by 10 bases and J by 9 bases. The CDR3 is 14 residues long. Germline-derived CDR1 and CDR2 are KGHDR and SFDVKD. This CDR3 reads CATNYRGPIRPQHF. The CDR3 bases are TGTGCCACAAACTACAGGGGGCCTATTCGGCCCCAGCATTTT.

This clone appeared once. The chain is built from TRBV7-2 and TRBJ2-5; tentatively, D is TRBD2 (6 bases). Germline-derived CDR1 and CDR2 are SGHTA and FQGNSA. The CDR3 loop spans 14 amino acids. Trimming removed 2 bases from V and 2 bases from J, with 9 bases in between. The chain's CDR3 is CASSLWGLQETQYF. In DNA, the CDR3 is TGTGCCAGCAGCTTATGGGGACTTCAAGAGACCCAGTACTTC.

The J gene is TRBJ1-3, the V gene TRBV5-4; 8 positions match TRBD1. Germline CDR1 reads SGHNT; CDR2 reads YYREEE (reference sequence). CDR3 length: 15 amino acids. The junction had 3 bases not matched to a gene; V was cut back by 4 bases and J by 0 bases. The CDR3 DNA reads TGTGCCAGCAGCCAACAGGGGGGCTCTGGAAACACCATATATTTT. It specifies CASSQQGGSGNTIYF.